The 30 T cell receptor beta chains reported below all come from one sample, sequenced in a study of cytomegalovirus exposure and HLA in healthy donors. The PCR employed 60 Vbeta primers together with 13 Jbeta primers. Sequenced by immunoSEQ multiplex PCR; TCRdb stores in-frame clones only, minus some. The sample carries roughly 200,000 clones, 70% to 85% recorded once. Sequenced material: PBMCs. The receptors derive from a woman younger than 45 in good health and CMV-seropositive.

V is TRBV6-6 and J is TRBJ2-7; D perhaps matches TRBD1 (7 bases). This CDR3 region has 13 residues. Germline CDR1 reads MNHNY; CDR2 reads SVGAGI (reference sequence). V was trimmed by 11 bases and J by 2 bases, leaving 16 bases between them. The CDR3 here is CASRQGGAYEQYF. The CDR3 bases are TGTGCCTCCCGACAGGGCGGGGCCTACGAGCAGTACTTC.

This clone was seen only once. This sequence joins TRBV11-2 and TRBJ2-5, with a tentative D call TRBD2 (6 bases). Germline CDR1 and CDR2: SGHAT and FQNNGV. The CDR3 has 17 residues. Trimming stripped 4 bases from V and 7 bases from J, with 25 bases between. The CDR3 loop is CASSSAPASAQGATQYF. The CDR3, as DNA: TGTGCCAGCAGCTCAGCCCCAGCTAGCGCCCAAGGGGCGACCCAGTACTTC.

The V gene is TRBV4-1, the J gene TRBJ2-1; possibly TRBD2 for D (5 bases). Germline V gene lookup returns CDR1 MGHRA and CDR2 YSYEKL. Trimming removed 7 bases from V and 4 bases from J, with 11 bases in between. The CDR3 extends over 13 amino acids. This chain's CDR3 is CASTSGPYNEQFF. CDR3 coding DNA: TGCGCCAGCACAAGCGGACCTTACAATGAGCAGTTCTTC.

This clone appeared a few times. CDR3 in amino acids: CSVRQGPYEQYF. The DNA for the CDR3 is TGCAGCGTTCGACAGGGACCCTACGAGCAGTACTTC. The chain has TRBV29-1 and TRBJ2-7; 7 nucleotides agree with TRBD1. Germline trimming cut 5 bases from V and 2 bases from J; bases unmatched to any gene: 3. The CDR3 runs to 12 residues. Germline V gene lookup returns CDR1 SQVTM and CDR2 ANQGSEA.

The chain employs TRBV4-3 and TRBJ1-2; 10 positions match TRBD1. In germline, CDR1 is LGHNA, CDR2 YSLEER. This CDR3 spans 13 amino acids. V was clipped by 5 bases and J by 8 bases; unmatched bases: 5. The CDR3 region has the DNA TGCGCCAGCAGCGGCGGGACAGGGGACGGCTACACCTTC. Protein: CASSGGTGDGYTF.

The rearrangement uses TRBV12-5 and TRBJ1-3; TRBD1 aligns across 9 bases. J gave up 10 bases and V 3 bases, and 4 bases lay outside the gene matches. The CDR3 is 13 amino acids. Germline lookup yields CDR1 LGHNT and CDR2 FRNRAP. The chain's CDR3 is CASGFGTGRTIYF. CDR3 nucleotides: TGTGCTAGTGGTTTCGGGACAGGGAGGACCATATATTTT.

The V gene is TRBV7-7, the J gene TRBJ2-7; 8 bases are shared with TRBD1. The ends lost 3 bases at V and 2 bases at J; junction bases unmatched: 6. The CDR3 sequence is 15 residues long. Per the germline V gene, CDR1 is SSHAT and CDR2 is FNYEAQ (reference sequence). CDR3 amino acids: CASSFPGQDTYEQYF. The DNA for the CDR3 is TGTGCCAGCAGCTTCCCGGGACAGGACACCTACGAGCAGTACTTC.

This clone was observed a few times. The J gene is TRBJ1-5, the V gene TRBV6-5, with TRBD1 identical over 8 bases. The germline V gene encodes CDR1 MNHEY and CDR2 SVGAGI. V was clipped by 6 bases and J by 3 bases; unmatched bases: 7. CDR3 size: 15 residues. The CDR3 DNA sequence: TGTGCCAGCAGCTTAGACAGGGGCAACAATCAGCCCCAGCATTTT. It yields the protein CASSLDRGNNQPQHF.

The rearrangement uses TRBV7-8 and TRBJ1-1, with 10 positions matching TRBD1. The V gene end was trimmed by 5 bases and the J gene end by 6 bases; junction bases not matched to a gene: 9. CDR1 is SGHVS and CDR2 is FQNEAQ in the germline V gene. This CDR3 has 15 residues. The CDR3 is CASSLRDRGVSEAFF. As DNA, the CDR3 is TGTGCCAGCAGCCTACGGGACAGGGGTGTTTCTGAAGCTTTCTTT.

CDR3 residues: CASSLVGQSTNYGYTF. CDR3 sequence (DNA): TGTGCCAGCAGCTTAGTTGGGCAGTCAACTAACTATGGCTACACCTTC. The V call is TRBV11-2, the J call TRBJ1-2; no firm D call. V lost 1 base to trimming and J lost 0 bases, with 12 bases between them. CDR3 length: 16 residues. Germline V gene data show CDR1 as SGHAT and CDR2 as FQNNGV.

J is TRBJ1-2 and V is TRBV7-2; D remains unclear. CDR1 is SGHTA and CDR2 is FQGNSA in the germline V gene. The CDR3 has 18 residues. Deletions cut 2 bases from V and 4 bases from J, with 23 bases between. CDR3 DNA sequence: TGTGCCAGCAGCTTATCTGCTACCCCCTCTTCCACCTTCTATGGCTACACCTTC. As protein: CASSLSATPSSTFYGYTF.

On this clone itself: The sample has other DNA sequences that encode this CDR3 too. The chain employs TRBV7-2 and TRBJ1-6; D is possibly TRBD1 (6 bases). The CDR3 runs to 14 residues. Germline lookup yields CDR1 SGHTA and CDR2 FQGNSA. The V end was cut by 6 bases, the J end by 8 bases, with 14 bases between. The CDR3 region has the DNA TGTGCCAGCAGTTTTACGGGGGGCGATTCACCCCTCCACTTT. It is translated as CASSFTGGDSPLHF. Looking up the rest from reference TRBV7-2 and TRBJ1-6 gives the full variable domain: GAGVSQSPSNKVTEKGKDVELRCDPISGHTALYWYRQSLGQGLEFLIYFQGNSAPDKSGLPSDRFSAERTGGSVSTLTIQRTQQEDSAVYLCASSFTGGDSPLHFGNGTRLTVT.

V usage is TRBV6-6 and J usage is TRBJ1-2; 8 nucleotides align to TRBD1. Looked up from germline, CDR1 is MNHNY and CDR2 is SVGAGI (reference sequence). Trimming at V came to 5 bases and at J to 4 bases, leaving 9 bases not matched to a gene. This CDR3 comprises 15 residues. The DNA for the CDR3 is TGTGCCAGCAGTCCCAGGACAGGGACAGCCTATGGCTACACCTTC. Translation: CASSPRTGTAYGYTF.

The V gene is TRBV11-3, the J gene TRBJ2-7, with D possibly TRBD1 on 7 matching bases. Trimming shortened V by 5 bases and J by 2 bases, and 13 bases separated the two germline ends. Germline-derived CDR1 and CDR2 are SGHNT and YENEEA. CDR3 length: 14 amino acids. This chain's CDR3 is CASSPRDRAYEQYF. The CDR3 nucleotides are TGTGCCAGCAGCCCGCGGGACAGAGCCTACGAGCAGTACTTC.

This clone occurred a few times. J is TRBJ1-2 and V is TRBV7-2, with 8 bases identical to TRBD1. V was clipped by 4 bases and J by 3 bases; unmatched bases: 7. The CDR3 has 15 residues. Germline V gene sequence: CDR1 SGHTA, CDR2 FQGNSA. CDR3 DNA sequence: TGTGCCAGCAGCTCCGGACAGGGAAGGGACTATGGCTACACCTTC. Its protein product is CASSSGQGRDYGYTF.

The CDR3 spells CASRLQGAGTEAFF. The CDR3 nucleotides are TGCGCCAGCAGATTACAGGGGGCCGGCACTGAAGCTTTCTTT. This chain uses TRBV4-3 with TRBJ1-1, with 9 positions matching TRBD1. After removal of 6 bases from V and 4 bases from J, the junction contained 6 bases not matched to a gene. CDR3 length equals 14 residues. The germline gives CDR1 LGHNA, CDR2 YSLEER.

The chain uses TRBV7-2 and TRBJ2-7, with TRBD1 as a possible D gene (6 bases). Trimming stripped 5 bases from V and 0 bases from J, with 17 bases between. Germline CDR1 is SGHTA and CDR2 is FQGNSA. This CDR3 is 16 amino acids long. This chain's CDR3 is CASSPRGGRGSYEQYF. The CDR3 DNA is TGTGCCAGCAGCCCTCGAGGGGGACGGGGCTCCTACGAGCAGTACTTC.

The V gene is TRBV2, the J gene TRBJ1-5, with TRBD1 identical over 7 bases. Germline-derived CDR1 and CDR2 are SNHLY and FYNNEI. The V gene end was trimmed by 4 bases and the J gene end by 6 bases; junction bases not matched to a gene: 9. The CDR3 is 15 residues long. As DNA, the CDR3 is TGTGCCAGCAGTGCGGAACAGGGGTCGGGTCAGCCCCAGCATTTT. This codes for CASSAEQGSGQPQHF.

V usage is TRBV6-5 and J usage is TRBJ2-2; D is possibly TRBD2 (5 bases). The CDR3 is 13 amino acids. Germline V gene lookup returns CDR1 MNHEY and CDR2 SVGAGI. Trimming left V 0 bases short and J 7 bases short, with 6 bases between. Here the CDR3 reads CASSYSSGGELFF. The CDR3 DNA reads TGTGCCAGCAGTTACTCGAGCGGCGGGGAGCTGTTTTTT.

The rearrangement uses TRBV18 and TRBJ1-2; 11 nucleotides match TRBD1. This CDR3 has 15 residues. The germline CDR1 and CDR2 sequences are KGHSH and LQKENI. V was pared by 3 bases and J by 4 bases, with 4 bases of the junction left unmatched. The CDR3 loop is CASSPGQGDSYGYTF. The CDR3 DNA sequence: TGTGCCAGCTCACCGGGACAGGGGGATTCCTATGGCTACACCTTC.

The chain recombines TRBV4-2 with TRBJ2-5; 16 positions match TRBD2. CDR1 and CDR2 from the germline V gene are LGHNA and YNFKEQ. The CDR3 is made up of 18 amino acids. V was clipped by 4 bases and J by 4 bases; unmatched bases: 9. This CDR3 reads CASSPTGTSGGAGETQYF. DNA of the CDR3: TGTGCCAGCAGCCCCACCGGGACTAGCGGGGGGGCGGGAGAGACCCAGTACTTC.

The chain employs TRBV6-1 and TRBJ2-1; D is possibly TRBD2 (6 bases). The CDR3 runs to 14 residues. Trimming stripped 0 bases from V and 12 bases from J, with 15 bases between. Germline lookup yields CDR1 MNHNS and CDR2 SASEGT. CDR3 DNA: TGTGCCAGCAGTGAAGCGCGGAGGGTTGGGGTGCAGTTCTTC. Its translation is CASSEARRVGVQFF.

This rearrangement joins TRBV25-1 to TRBJ2-7; 8 nucleotides agree with TRBD1. Germline CDR1 and CDR2: MGHDK and SYGVNS. Trimming cost V 4 bases and J 7 bases; bases outside gene matches: 12. The CDR3 is 15 residues long. The DNA of the CDR3 is TGTGCCAGCAGTGGGGACCGGGACAGGTTCTTAGAGCAGTACTTC. Residues: CASSGDRDRFLEQYF.

The V call is TRBV5-1, the J call TRBJ2-7, with 7 bases lining up with TRBD1. Germline CDR1 is SGHRS and CDR2 is YFSETQ. Losses at the gene ends were 0 bases for V and 6 bases for J; bases not matched to a gene: 6. CDR3 size: 14 residues. The CDR3 reads CASSLEQGFSEQYF. In nucleotides, the CDR3 is TGCGCCAGCAGCTTGGAACAGGGGTTCAGCGAGCAGTACTTC.

The chain joins TRBV7-9 to TRBJ2-2, with TRBD1 matching 9 bases. Per germline, CDR1 SEHNR and CDR2 FQNEAQ (reference sequence). The CDR3 sequence is 15 residues long. Trimming removed 3 bases from V and 7 bases from J; junction bases left unmatched: 6. The CDR3 DNA follows: TGTGCCAGCAGCTTGAACAGGGGGCGAAGCGGGGAGCTGTTTTTT. It yields the protein CASSLNRGRSGELFF.

The J gene is TRBJ2-3, the V gene TRBV9; tentative D call: TRBD2 (6 bases). V lost 4 bases and J 2 bases, leaving 20 bases between the germline ends. Per the germline V gene, CDR1 is SGDLS and CDR2 is YYNGEE. The length of the CDR3 is 17 residues. The CDR3 region has the DNA TGTGCCAGCAGCCCCCGAAGTGTTAGCGGACTCACAGATACGCAGTATTTT. Encoded protein: CASSPRSVSGLTDTQYF.

The chain couples TRBV11-2 to TRBJ2-1; 7 bases map to TRBD1. Germline CDR1 and CDR2: SGHAT and FQNNGV. The CDR3 runs 18 residues. Unmatched junction bases numbered 16, after V lost 8 bases and J lost 0 bases. CDR3 residues: CASLGAREGASSYNEQFF. The DNA for the CDR3 is TGTGCCAGCCTCGGGGCCAGAGAGGGGGCAAGCTCCTACAATGAGCAGTTCTTC.

The CDR3 sequence: CASSVAPTGRGYTF. The CDR3 coding sequence is TGTGCCAGCAGCGTAGCCCCAACAGGTAGAGGCTACACCTTC. V and J are TRBV9 and TRBJ1-2; possibly TRBD1 for D (5 bases). The CDR3 sequence is 14 residues long. Trimming removed 0 bases from V and 8 bases from J, with 14 bases in between. CDR1 and CDR2 from the germline V gene are SGDLS and YYNGEE.

This sequence joins TRBV18 and TRBJ2-7; 10 nucleotides align to TRBD1. Germline CDR1 and CDR2: KGHSH and LQKENI. Losses at the gene ends were 5 bases for V and 4 bases for J; bases not matched to a gene: 14. The CDR3 is made up of 17 amino acids. Here the CDR3 DNA reads TGTGCCAGCTCAACCGGGACAGGGGTTGCTTATTGGTACGAGCAGTACTTC. This sequence encodes CASSTGTGVAYWYEQYF.

The CDR3 loop is CASSSQRGGRDTQYF. As DNA, the CDR3 is TGTGCCAGCAGCTCCCAGCGGGGGGGCCGCGATACGCAGTATTTT. V and J are TRBV7-9 and TRBJ2-3; 10 positions agree with TRBD2. The CDR3 totals 15 residues. Germline lookup yields CDR1 SEHNR and CDR2 FQNEAQ (reference sequence). After removal of 4 bases from V and 6 bases from J, the junction contained 7 bases not matched to a gene.